The source of this TCR beta chain is a study of CD8+CD57+ T cells in acquired aplastic anemia. Between the trimmed V and J ends, which lost 0 bases and 13 bases, there was a span of 13 bases. This CDR3 spans 11 amino acids. Germline lookup yields CDR1 SQVTM and CDR2 ANQGSEA. For this clonotype: Antigen unknown.

General study results and limits: Significance was not reached for CD8+ Simpson's diversity between patients and controls. In common between the patients and the controls were twenty-nine CD8+ CDR3 sequences.

TCR beta VDJ and CDR3 profiles were obtained from a genomic DNA template. TCRdb passed the reads through MiXCR, listing each CDR3 protein once. The sample contains about 160,000 distinct CDR3 sequences, roughly 47% of which appear only once. Sequencing used sorted CD4+, CD8+, or CD8+CD57+ T cells (not recorded which) from PBMCs. The chain links TRBV29-1 to TRBJ2-7, with no clear D. The sequence derives from a human donor in good health. CDR3 residues: CSVEDQGPQYF. For the CDR3, the DNA is TGCAGCGTTGAAGATCAAGGACCCCAATACTTC.